This T cell receptor (beta chain) was identified in a study of cytomegalovirus exposure and HLA in healthy donors. Study conclusions and caveats: The study designated over 150 TCR beta chains cytomegalovirus-associated. Previously analyzed data showed that most TCR beta V segments were productive at a frequency of about 87% or about 30%.

For this clone: Its antigen is unidentified.

This CDR3 is 16 amino acids long. V lost 2 bases, J lost 6 bases, and 14 bases lay in between. Germline-derived CDR1 and CDR2 are MGHRA and YSYEKL. Donors consisted of healthy bone marrow donors. PCR was performed using 60 Vbeta and 13 Jbeta primers. Per the original methods: Later, an analysis found tens of millions of unique TCR beta chains, and roughly 9.9 million of these were shared. Clones were sequenced by immunoSEQ multiplex PCR, and TCRdb holds only the in-frame ones, with some missing. That table is the source of V, J and clone size, and D and trimming were worked out from the DNA. The sample lists around 200,000 clones; roughly 85% were seen once.

Sequencing was performed on PBMCs. J is TRBJ1-6 and V is TRBV4-1; the D gene is possibly TRBD1 (5 bases). The TCR comes from a woman aged 25-40 years in good health and CMV-seropositive. The CDR3 DNA sequence: TGCGCCAGCAGCCAAATCCTCCGGGGGGGTAATTCACCCCTCCACTTT. Translating it yields CASSQILRGGNSPLHF.